One and the same sample provided the 28 T cell receptor beta chains below, sequenced in a study of blood T cell repertoires in COVID-19. Here immunoSEQ multiplex PCR was the method, and the copy in TCRdb shows in-frame clones only, minus some. The sample holds under 200,000 clones, approximately 87% seen once. The material sequenced was PBMCs or T cells enriched from blood (not recorded which). Source of these receptors: a woman aged 45-65 years who had recovered from COVID-19.

J is TRBJ1-2 and V is TRBV5-4, with 9 positions matching TRBD1. This CDR3 region has 14 residues. Unmatched junction bases numbered 7, after V lost 3 bases and J lost 7 bases. From germline, CDR1 is SGHNT and CDR2 YYREEE (reference sequence). CDR3 nucleotide sequence: TGTGCCAGCAGCTCCCGGGACAGGGTGTCTGGCTACACCTTC. The encoded protein is CASSSRDRVSGYTF.

This rearrangement joins TRBV28 to TRBJ1-2, with 9 nucleotides matching TRBD1. This CDR3 has 16 amino acids. J gave up 3 bases and V 3 bases, and 8 bases lay outside the gene matches. Per the germline V gene, CDR1 is MDHEN and CDR2 is SYDVKM. CDR3 sequence (DNA): TGTGCCAGCAGTTTGTCGGGACAGGGCAGAGACTATGGCTACACCTTC. Translating gives CASSLSGQGRDYGYTF.

This clone was counted a few times. V is TRBV18 and J is TRBJ2-6, with D possibly TRBD1 on 6 matching bases. CDR3 size: 17 residues. Looked up from germline, CDR1 is KGHSH and CDR2 is LQKENI. The germline V and J ends were trimmed by 2 bases and 0 bases, with 11 bases remaining between them. CDR3 nucleotide sequence: TGTGCCAGCTCACCAAACCAACAGGGCTCTGGGGCCAACGTCCTGACTTTC. Its protein is CASSPNQQGSGANVLTF.

The chain recombines TRBV12-2 with TRBJ1-6; the table gives TRBD1 as D, unverified against the DNA. TRBV12-2 is marked as a pseudogene. The CDR3 consists of 14 residues. The CDR3 loop reads CASPHNRRYSPLHF. Written as DNA, the CDR3 is TGTGCAAGTCCCCATAACAGGAGATATTCACCCCTCCACTTT.

This clone was counted a few times. The gene calls are TRBV30 and TRBJ1-6, with a weak D call TRBD1 (5 bases). CDR1 and CDR2 (germline): GTSNPN, SVGIG (reference sequence). CDR3 length: 15 residues. Trimming left V 4 bases short and J 2 bases short, with 12 bases between. The CDR3 loop is CAWTGYDAYNSPLHF. The CDR3 DNA follows: TGTGCCTGGACAGGGTACGACGCCTATAATTCACCCCTCCACTTT.

The chain employs TRBV6-2 or TRBV6-3 and TRBJ1-2; 8 nucleotides line up with TRBD1. CDR1 MNHEY and CDR2 SVGEGT come from the germline V gene. V was pared by 2 bases and J by 7 bases, with 6 bases of the junction left unmatched. CDR3 length: 14 amino acids. CDR3 sequence reads: CASSYGQGASGYTF. The CDR3 DNA sequence: TGTGCCAGCAGTTACGGCCAGGGGGCTTCTGGCTACACCTTC.

This clone has only a few counts. V is TRBV6-5 and J is TRBJ1-5, with D perhaps TRBD1 (5 bases). Germline-derived CDR1 and CDR2 are MNHEY and SVGAGI. The CDR3 spans 16 residues. V gave up 0 bases and J gave up 1 base, with 10 bases separating them. The CDR3 sequence: CASSYSRAGSNQPQHF. CDR3 nucleotides: TGTGCCAGCAGTTACTCGAGAGCAGGGAGCAATCAGCCCCAGCATTTT.

The chain uses TRBV3-1 (or the pseudogene TRBV3-2) and TRBJ1-3; no clear D gene. CDR1 LGHDT and CDR2 YNNKEL come from the germline V gene (reference sequence). The CDR3 is 15 residues long. V was pared by 1 base and J by 0 bases, with 7 bases between. The CDR3, as DNA: TGTGCCAGCAGCCAAGTGGGAGACTCTGGAAACACCATATATTTT. This sequence encodes CASSQVGDSGNTIYF.

This clone was found a few times. The chain is built from TRBV28 and TRBJ1-2; perhaps TRBD1 as D (5 bases). The CDR3 loop spans 12 amino acids. Germline V gene lookup returns CDR1 MDHEN and CDR2 SYDVKM. Trimming shortened V by 7 bases and J by 8 bases, and 14 bases separated the two germline ends. This chain's CDR3 is CASISGGGGYTF. DNA for the CDR3: TGTGCCAGCATCTCGGGGGGAGGAGGCTACACCTTC.

The V and J genes are TRBV28 and TRBJ1-1, with TRBD1 as a possible D gene (5 bases). The CDR3 loop spans 14 amino acids. The germline gives CDR1 MDHEN, CDR2 SYDVKM. V lost 1 base and J 6 bases, leaving 12 bases between the germline ends. The CDR3 coding sequence is TGTGCCAGCAGTTTATTGCCCCAGGGCGCTGAAGCTTTCTTT. Residues: CASSLLPQGAEAFF.

The chain uses TRBV5-1 and TRBJ1-6, with 12 bases matching TRBD1. Germline CDR1 reads SGHRS; CDR2 reads YFSETQ. The CDR3 is made up of 16 amino acids. The V gene end was trimmed by 4 bases and the J gene end by 7 bases; junction bases not matched to a gene: 6. CDR3 residues: CASSPGTGGINSPLHF. CDR3 DNA sequence: TGCGCCAGCAGCCCCGGGACAGGGGGCATAAATTCACCCCTCCACTTT.

The CDR3 nucleotides are TGTGCCAGCAGTTCGGGACAGGGGGCGGCCACCGACTATGGCTACACCTTC. Protein: CASSSGQGAATDYGYTF. This chain joins TRBV28 and TRBJ1-2; 12 bases agree with TRBD1. V was pared by 4 bases and J by 3 bases, with 9 bases of the junction left unmatched. The germline V gene has CDR1 MDHEN and CDR2 SYDVKM. The CDR3 has 17 amino acids.

V and J are TRBV12-3 or TRBV12-4 and TRBJ2-5; D unclear. The CDR3 runs to 13 residues. Trimming pared 2 bases from V and 5 bases from J, leaving 9 bases between. The CDR3 sequence: CASSLQRRETQYF. As DNA, the CDR3 is TGTGCCAGCAGTTTACAGCGCCGGGAGACCCAGTACTTC.

This clone has only one observation. This chain links TRBV4-1 with TRBJ2-1, with TRBD2 matching 8 bases. Germline trimming cut 0 bases from V and 6 bases from J; bases unmatched to any gene: 10. Germline CDR1 MGHRA, CDR2 YSYEKL. There are 17 residues in the CDR3. CDR3 DNA: TGCGCCAGCAGCCAAGATGGGACGGGACTAGTGCTCAATGAGCAGTTCTTC. Translating it yields CASSQDGTGLVLNEQFF.

The V call is TRBV18, the J call TRBJ2-2; the D gene is possibly TRBD2 (5 bases). The CDR3 runs 14 residues. Germline V gene lookup returns CDR1 KGHSH and CDR2 LQKENI. Trimming removed 6 bases from V and 0 bases from J, with 8 bases in between. The CDR3 spells CASSEGSNTGELFF. CDR3 nucleotides: TGTGCCAGCTCTGAGGGTTCGAACACCGGGGAGCTGTTTTTT.

This chain connects TRBV5-6 to TRBJ1-1; D is perhaps TRBD1 (5 bases). Between the trimmed V and J ends, which lost 1 base and 0 bases, there was a span of 10 bases. The CDR3 totals 15 residues. Germline-derived CDR1 and CDR2 are SGHDT and YYEEEE. Here the CDR3 DNA reads TGTGCCAGCAGCTTGAAGGGGTTAATGAACACTGAAGCTTTCTTT. Translated, it gives CASSLKGLMNTEAFF.

The J gene is TRBJ2-1, the V gene TRBV30, with 9 bases fitting TRBD1. The CDR3 is made up of 15 amino acids. The germline V gene encodes CDR1 GTSNPN and CDR2 SVGIG (reference sequence). V dropped 1 base and J dropped 6; count of bases not matched to a gene: 7. CDR3 protein: CAWSEGGTGINEQFF. The DNA for the CDR3 is TGTGCCTGGAGTGAGGGGGGGACAGGGATCAATGAGCAGTTCTTC. The whole variable domain, filled in from reference TRBV30 and TRBJ2-1, reads SQTIHQWPATLVQPVGSPLSLECTVEGTSNPNLYWYRQAAGRGLQLLFYSVGIGQISSEVPQNLSASRPQDRQFILSSKKLLLSDSGFYLCAWSEGGTGINEQFFGPGTRLTVL.

The chain couples TRBV20-1 to TRBJ2-7, with D perhaps matching TRBD1 (5 bases). The CDR3 totals 11 residues. Trimming shortened V by 3 bases and J by 5 bases, and 8 bases separated the two germline ends. Germline V gives CDR1 DFQATT, CDR2 SNEGSKA (reference sequence). This chain's CDR3 is CSASPGHEQYV. CDR3 nucleotides: TGCAGTGCTAGTCCAGGGCACGAGCAGTACGTC.

V and J are TRBV5-1 and TRBJ2-1, with 7 bases aligning to TRBD1. The CDR3 consists of 16 residues. The trim removed 2 bases at V and 4 bases at J, leaving 9 bases unmatched. Germline-derived CDR1 and CDR2 are SGHRS and YFSETQ. CDR3: CASSFPTGSVYNEQFF. In nucleotides, the CDR3 is TGCGCCAGCAGCTTTCCGACAGGGAGTGTATACAATGAGCAGTTCTTC.

This rearrangement joins TRBV7-2 to TRBJ1-2; 7 positions match TRBD1. Germline V gene data show CDR1 as SGHTA and CDR2 as FQGNSA. Unmatched junction bases numbered 20, after V lost 4 bases and J lost 6 bases. CDR3 length: 18 amino acids. CDR3 nucleotide sequence: TGTGCCAGCAGCTCCCCCCCCGGGACAGCCCTTTACACCAATGGCTACACCTTC. Translated, it gives CASSSPPGTALYTNGYTF.

This clone was detected many times. The chain carries TRBV13 and TRBJ1-4; unclear D gene. The V gene's germline CDR1 is PRHDT and CDR2 FYEKMQ (reference sequence). Between the trimmed V and J ends, which lost 4 bases and 3 bases, there was a span of 21 bases. CDR3 size: 18 residues. CDR3 DNA sequence: TGTGCCAGCAGCTCACTAGCAGGAGGGAGTGGGCCTAATGAAAAACTGTTTTTT. Protein: CASSSLAGGSGPNEKLFF.

The chain recombines TRBV29-1 with TRBJ1-2; no clear D gene. Trimming pared 3 bases from V and 7 bases from J, leaving 12 bases between. Germline V lookup: CDR1 SQVTM, CDR2 ANQGSEA. This CDR3 region has 12 residues. The CDR3 DNA follows: TGCAGCGTTGATTCGGGAGTACGTGGCTACACCTTC. It encodes CSVDSGVRGYTF.

The chain carries TRBV30 and TRBJ1-1, with 7 positions matching TRBD1. The junction had 6 bases not matched to a gene; V was cut back by 5 bases and J by 0 bases. From germline, CDR1 is GTSNPN and CDR2 SVGIG (reference sequence). This CDR3 is 14 amino acids long. The CDR3: CAWAGTVMNTEAFF. DNA of the CDR3: TGTGCCTGGGCCGGGACAGTCATGAACACTGAAGCTTTCTTT.

The gene calls are TRBV4-1 and TRBJ2-1, with D possibly matching TRBD2 (6 bases). The CDR3 length is 15 residues. Germline CDR1 and CDR2: MGHRA and YSYEKL. V was shortened by 3 bases and J by 10 bases, with 19 bases between the two germline ends. CDR3 protein: CASSQLSGGAEEQFF. Written as DNA, the CDR3 is TGCGCCAGCAGCCAGCTTAGCGGAGGGGCCGAGGAGCAGTTCTTC.

V gene TRBV13 combines with J gene TRBJ1-1; D perhaps matches TRBD1 (5 bases). This CDR3 is 14 amino acids long. Trimming shortened V by 0 bases and J by 4 bases, and 9 bases separated the two germline ends. Germline V gives CDR1 PRHDT, CDR2 FYEKMQ (reference sequence). CDR3 loop: CASSLGGEGTEAFF. The CDR3 region has the DNA TGTGCCAGCAGCTTAGGAGGGGAGGGCACTGAAGCTTTCTTT.

This chain links TRBV2 with TRBJ2-1; TRBD2 aligns across 7 bases. The CDR3 is 15 residues long. Germline CDR1 and CDR2: SNHLY and FYNNEI. V lost 3 bases, J lost 3 bases, and 5 bases stayed unmatched. Here the CDR3 DNA reads TGTGCCAGCAGTGAGGGGCGGGGGTTCTACAATGAGCAGTTCTTC. As protein: CASSEGRGFYNEQFF.

The CDR3 coding sequence is TGCGCCAGCAGCCCGGGACAGGGTAGTGGTTACACCATATATTTT. This encodes CASSPGQGSGYTIYF. The chain combines TRBV5-1 with TRBJ1-3, with TRBD1 identical over 9 bases. With 4 bases clipped from V and 8 bases from J, the junction kept 10 bases outside the gene matches. Germline CDR1 reads SGHRS; CDR2 reads YFSETQ. The CDR3 totals 15 residues. Full variable domain (rest looked up from reference TRBV5-1 and TRBJ1-3): KAGVTQTPRYLIKTRGQQVTLSCSPISGHRSVSWYQQTPGQGLQFLFEYFSETQRNKGNFPGRFSGRQFSNSRSEMNVSTLELGDSALYLCASSPGQGSGYTIYFGEGSWLTVV.

This clone was observed many times. Other nucleotide sequences from this sample produce the same CDR3. V and J are TRBV19 and TRBJ1-5; 10 nucleotides align to TRBD1. Trimming cost V 4 bases and J 4 bases; bases outside gene matches: 4. The length of the CDR3 is 15 residues. The germline V gene has CDR1 LNHDA and CDR2 SQIVND (reference sequence). CDR3 sequence reads: CASSRWGQGNQPQHF. The CDR3 region has the DNA TGTGCCAGTAGTAGGTGGGGACAGGGGAATCAGCCCCAGCATTTT. Complete variable domain (other parts from reference TRBV19 and TRBJ1-5): DGGITQSPKYLFRKEGQNVTLSCEQNLNHDAMYWYRQDPGQGLRLIYYSQIVNDFQKGDIAEGYSVSREKKESFPLTVTSAQKNPTAFYLCASSRWGQGNQPQHFGDGTRLSIL.